This TCR beta chain derives from a study of spatial heterogeneity in lung cancer. Study as a whole: Each unique TCR and UMI combination was seen more than ten times on average in raw reads.

This clonotype has a count of ten or more. Every cDNA TCR molecule received its own unique molecular identifier. TCRdb redid the calling of the 5' RACE reads with MiXCR, one entry per CDR3 protein. The sample holds 48,000 or so distinct CDR3 sequences; roughly 5% are singletons and the top ten take 11%. The V gene's germline CDR1 is MNHEY and CDR2 SMNVEV (reference sequence). This CDR3 region has 13 residues. Between the trimmed V and J ends, which lost 5 bases and 3 bases, there was a span of 11 bases. The time point: sample taken at primary tumor resection. The study sequenced unsorted whole RNA from tumor, nontumor lung or frozen PBMC.

The source is a male donor with early-stage non-small cell lung cancer. The rearrangement joins TRBV27 to TRBJ2-7; D gene ambiguous. The sequencing used PBMCs, collected at surgery. The CDR3 region has the DNA TGTGCCAGCAGTACCGGACCTGGCTACGAGCAGTACTTC. This gives the protein CASSTGPGYEQYF.